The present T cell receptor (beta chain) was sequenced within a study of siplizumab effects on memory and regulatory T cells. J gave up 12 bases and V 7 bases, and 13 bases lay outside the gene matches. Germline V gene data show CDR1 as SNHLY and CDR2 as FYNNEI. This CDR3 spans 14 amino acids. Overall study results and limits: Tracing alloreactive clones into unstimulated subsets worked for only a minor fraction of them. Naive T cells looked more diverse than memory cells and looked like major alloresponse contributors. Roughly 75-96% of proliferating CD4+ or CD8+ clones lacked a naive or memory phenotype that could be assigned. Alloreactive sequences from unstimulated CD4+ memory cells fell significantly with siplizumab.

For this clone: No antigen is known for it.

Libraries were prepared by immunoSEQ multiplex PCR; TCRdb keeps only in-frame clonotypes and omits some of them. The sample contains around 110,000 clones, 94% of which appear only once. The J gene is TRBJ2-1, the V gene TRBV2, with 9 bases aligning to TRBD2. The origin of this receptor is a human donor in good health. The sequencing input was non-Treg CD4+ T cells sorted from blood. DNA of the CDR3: TGTGCCAGCACTAGGACTAGCGCGACACGGGGGCAGTTCTTC. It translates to CASTRTSATRGQFF.